The source of this T cell receptor beta chain is a study of blood T cell repertoires in COVID-19. Overall study: The United States, Italy and Spain provided the acute and convalescent COVID-19 samples. In each case, the material was cDNA or gDNA derived from T cells, B-cell-depleted T cells, or PBMCs.

The CDR3 is made up of 14 amino acids. Germline V gene data show CDR1 as LNHDA and CDR2 as SQIVND (reference sequence). V was shortened by 3 bases and J by 1 base, with 9 bases between the two germline ends. Authors' analysis steps: By means of reference gene primer amplification, nucleated cell counts were estimated. Sequencing used immunoSEQ multiplex PCR; TCRdb keeps in-frame clones, though not all of them. That table gives V, J and clone size, and the DNA gave D and trimming. The sample has 380,000 or so clones, 70% to 90% seen once. V and J are TRBV19 and TRBJ1-1, with D perhaps TRBD1 (5 bases). The source is a man in his forties with acute or convalescent COVID-19. Sample: peripheral blood. The CDR3 region has the DNA TGTGCCAGTAGTATCTTCGGGGGGAACACTGAAGCTTTCTTT. Translation: CASSIFGGNTEAFF.